This section outlines one T cell receptor (beta chain) sequence together with its context. Trimming took off 1 base at V and 8 bases at J, with 11 bases between the two ends. Per germline, CDR1 LGHNA and CDR2 YSLEER. The CDR3 extends over 14 amino acids. The record originates from a study of OX40 agonist ivuxolimab in advanced cancers. Only in-frame clones appear in the TCRdb table, and some are missing; sequencing was by immunoSEQ multiplex PCR. This table has roughly 93,000 clones, about 90% appearing once. This chain connects TRBV4-3 to TRBJ1-4, with D unresolved. The receptor was isolated from an adult with an advanced solid tumor such as melanoma, head and neck, liver or kidney cancer. The sequences come from CD4+ or CD8+ T cells sorted from blood, collected in a trial of the OX40 agonist ivuxolimab. DNA for the CDR3: TGCGCCAGCAGCCAAGCTGGAGTGGACGAAAAACTGTTTTTT. This sequence encodes CASSQAGVDEKLFF.